These T cell receptor beta chains were read from a single sample in a study of CD8 T cells in ankylosing spondylitis. One entry per CDR3 protein results from TCRdb running MiXCR on the 5' RACE reads. Of over 600,000 distinct CDR3 sequences listed, around 20% are singletons. The specimen was blood, either unsorted or a sorted T cell fraction (not recorded which). The source is a male donor with ankylosing spondylitis. Both conserved end residues are part of each CDR3. A D gene is named only where the DNA matches it firmly. The size entry is marked missing in some rows and otherwise reads once, few, many or a size class.

size: few; D: NA; V: TRBV5-1; J: TRBJ1-1; CDR3: CASSSQGLKTEAFF; DNA: TGCGCCAGCAGCTCACAGGGCTTAAAGACTGAAGCTTTCTTT
size: NA; D: NA; V: TRBV12-3/TRBV12-4; J: TRBJ2-1; CDR3: CASSFKEGTYNEQFF; DNA: TGTGCCAGCAGTTTTAAAGAGGGGACTTACAATGAGCAGTTCTTC
size: NA; D: NA; V: TRBV6-1; J: TRBJ1-1; CDR3: CASSARVRNTEAFF; DNA: TGTGCCAGCAGTGCCAGGGTAAGGAACACTGAAGCTTTCTTT
size: NA; D: NA; V: TRBV6-5; J: TRBJ2-1; CDR3: CASSYTKAGLDEQFF; DNA: TGTGCCAGCAGTTACACGAAGGCGGGATTGGATGAGCAGTTCTTC
size: NA; D: NA; V: TRBV28; J: TRBJ2-1; CDR3: CASSSGRTGFYNEQFF; DNA: TGTGCCAGCAGTTCCGGGCGGACCGGCTTTTACAATGAGCAGTTCTTC
size: NA; D: NA; V: TRBV7-2; J: TRBJ2-2; CDR3: CASRTTGSIGELFF; DNA: TGTGCCAGCAGAACGACAGGATCGATCGGGGAGCTGTTTTTT
size: NA; D: TRBD1; V: TRBV5-8; J: TRBJ1-1; CDR3: CASSFWTGVMNTEAFF; DNA: TGTGCCAGCAGCTTTTGGACAGGGGTTATGAACACTGAAGCTTTCTTT
size: few; D: NA; V: TRBV10-3; J: TRBJ2-7; CDR3: CAISDGLSYEQYF; DNA: TGTGCCATCAGTGATGGCTTATCCTACGAGCAGTACTTC
size: few; D: NA; V: TRBV19; J: TRBJ1-2; CDR3: CASSISSRTLGGYTF; DNA: TGTGCCAGTAGTATAAGCTCCCGGACACTCGGCGGCTACACCTTC
size: NA; D: NA; V: TRBV5-4; J: TRBJ2-1; CDR3: CASRPGLFSSYNEQFF; DNA: TGTGCCAGCAGACCTGGGCTCTTTAGCTCCTACAATGAGCAGTTCTTC
size: NA; D: NA; V: TRBV29-1; J: TRBJ1-4; CDR3: CSVETVEKLFF; DNA: TGCAGCGTTGAAACGGTGGAAAAACTGTTTTTT
size: NA; D: NA; V: TRBV5-1; J: TRBJ1-1; CDR3: CASSSGGILVLVNTEAFF; DNA: TGCGCCAGCAGCTCCGGGGGGATCCTTGTGCTAGTGAACACTGAAGCTTTCTTT
size: NA; D: NA; V: TRBV20-1; J: TRBJ1-5; CDR3: CSAGDSNQPQHF; DNA: TGCAGTGCCGGGGACAGCAATCAGCCCCAGCATTTT
size: NA; D: TRBD1; V: TRBV5-1; J: TRBJ2-5; CDR3: CASSSGDRDGETQYF; DNA: TGCGCCAGCAGCTCAGGGGACAGGGACGGAGAGACCCAGTACTTC
size: few; D: NA; V: TRBV12-3/TRBV12-4; J: TRBJ1-1; CDR3: CASSSTGAFTEAFF; DNA: TGTGCCAGCAGTTCGACGGGGGCTTTCACTGAAGCTTTCTTT
size: NA; D: NA; V: TRBV12-3/TRBV12-4; J: TRBJ2-7; CDR3: CASSFQESYEQYF; DNA: TGTGCCAGCAGTTTCCAGGAATCCTACGAGCAGTACTTC
size: few; D: NA; V: TRBV6-1; J: TRBJ1-6; CDR3: CASRQTTDNSPLHF; DNA: TGTGCCAGCAGGCAGACAACGGATAATTCACCCCTCCACTTT
size: NA; D: NA; V: TRBV4-1; J: TRBJ2-3; CDR3: CASSQGPHGINTDTQYF; DNA: TGCGCCAGCAGCCAAGGTCCTCATGGGATTAACACAGATACGCAGTATTTT
size: NA; D: NA; V: TRBV6-1; J: TRBJ1-1; CDR3: CASSERWQGEAFF; DNA: TGTGCCAGCAGTGAGCGGTGGCAGGGTGAAGCTTTCTTT
size: few; D: TRBD1; V: TRBV7-9; J: TRBJ2-7; CDR3: CASSSHPGGSYEQYF; DNA: TGTGCCAGCAGCTCACATCCAGGGGGATCCTACGAGCAGTACTTC
size: NA; D: TRBD1; V: TRBV6-1; J: TRBJ2-7; CDR3: CASSQRYRTGVSYEQYF; DNA: TGTGCCAGCAGTCAAAGATACCGAACAGGGGTCTCCTACGAGCAGTACTTC
size: few; D: NA; V: TRBV11-2; J: TRBJ1-1; CDR3: CASSSMSGANTEAFF; DNA: TGTGCCAGCAGCTCTATGTCCGGGGCCAACACTGAAGCTTTCTTT
size: few; D: TRBD1; V: TRBV6-1; J: TRBJ1-5; CDR3: CASSERQGENQPQHF; DNA: TGTGCCAGCAGTGAAAGACAGGGAGAAAATCAGCCCCAGCATTTT
size: once; D: TRBD1; V: TRBV7-3; J: TRBJ1-1; CDR3: CASSAGTGGYTEAFF; DNA: TGTGCCAGCAGCGCAGGGACAGGGGGCTACACTGAAGCTTTCTTT
size: NA; D: TRBD2; V: TRBV27; J: TRBJ2-7; CDR3: CASRTTSGTYEQYF; DNA: TGTGCCAGCAGAACGACTAGCGGGACCTACGAGCAGTACTTC
size: few; D: TRBD1; V: TRBV29-1; J: TRBJ1-2; CDR3: CSVEGDRVYGYTF; DNA: TGCAGCGTTGAAGGGGACAGGGTTTATGGCTACACCTTC